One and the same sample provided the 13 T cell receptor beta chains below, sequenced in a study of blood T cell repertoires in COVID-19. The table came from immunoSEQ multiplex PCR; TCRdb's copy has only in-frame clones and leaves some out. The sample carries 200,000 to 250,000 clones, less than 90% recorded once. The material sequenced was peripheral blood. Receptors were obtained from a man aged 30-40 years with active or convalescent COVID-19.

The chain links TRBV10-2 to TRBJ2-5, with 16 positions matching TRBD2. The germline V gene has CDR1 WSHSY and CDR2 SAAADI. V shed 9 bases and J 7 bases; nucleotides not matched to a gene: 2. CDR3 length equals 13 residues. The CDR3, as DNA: TGCGCCAGTGGGACTAGCGGGGGGGTGACCCAGTACTTC. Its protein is CASGTSGGVTQYF.

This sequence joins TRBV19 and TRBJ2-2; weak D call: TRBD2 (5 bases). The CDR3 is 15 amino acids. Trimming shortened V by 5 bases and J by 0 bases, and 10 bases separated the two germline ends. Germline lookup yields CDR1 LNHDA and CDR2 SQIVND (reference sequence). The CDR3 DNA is TGTGCCAGTAGTGGGCTAGCCCCGAACACCGGGGAGCTGTTTTTT. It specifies CASSGLAPNTGELFF.

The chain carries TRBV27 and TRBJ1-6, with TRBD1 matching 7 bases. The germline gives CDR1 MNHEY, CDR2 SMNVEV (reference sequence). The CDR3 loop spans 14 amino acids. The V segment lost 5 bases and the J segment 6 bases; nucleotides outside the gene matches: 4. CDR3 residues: CASSPRDSNSPLHF. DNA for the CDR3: TGTGCCAGCAGTCCCCGGGACAGTAATTCACCCCTCCACTTT.

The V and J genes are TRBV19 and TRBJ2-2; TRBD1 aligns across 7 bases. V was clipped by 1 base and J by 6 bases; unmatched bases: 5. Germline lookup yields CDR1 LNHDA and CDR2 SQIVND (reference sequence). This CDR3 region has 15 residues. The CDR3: CASSIAGQGAGELFF. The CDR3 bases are TGTGCCAGTAGTATAGCGGGGCAGGGGGCCGGGGAGCTGTTTTTT.

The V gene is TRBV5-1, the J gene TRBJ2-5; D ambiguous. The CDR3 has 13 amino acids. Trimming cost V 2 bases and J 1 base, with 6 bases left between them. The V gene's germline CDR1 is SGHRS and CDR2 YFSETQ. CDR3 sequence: CASSFPGQETQYF. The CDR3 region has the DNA TGCGCCAGCAGCTTCCCGGGCCAAGAGACCCAGTACTTC. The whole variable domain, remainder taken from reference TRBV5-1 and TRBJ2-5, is KAGVTQTPRYLIKTRGQQVTLSCSPISGHRSVSWYQQTPGQGLQFLFEYFSETQRNKGNFPGRFSGRQFSNSRSEMNVSTLELGDSALYLCASSFPGQETQYFGPGTRLLVL.

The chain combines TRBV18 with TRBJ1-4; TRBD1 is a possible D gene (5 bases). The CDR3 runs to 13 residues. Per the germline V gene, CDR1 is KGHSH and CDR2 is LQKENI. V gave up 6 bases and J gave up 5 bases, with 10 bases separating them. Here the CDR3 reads CASSGRSNEKLFF. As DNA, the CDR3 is TGTGCCAGCTCGGGGCGATCCAATGAAAAACTGTTTTTT.

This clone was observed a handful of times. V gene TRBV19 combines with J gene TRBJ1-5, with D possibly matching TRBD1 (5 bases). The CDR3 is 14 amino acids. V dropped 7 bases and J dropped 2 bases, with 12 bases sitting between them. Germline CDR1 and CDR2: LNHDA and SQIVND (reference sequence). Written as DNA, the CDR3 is TGTGCCAGTAAACGGGCACAGGGCAATCAGCCCCAGCATTTT. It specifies CASKRAQGNQPQHF.

The CDR3 protein is CASSSARGGYTF. The CDR3 nucleotides are TGTGCCAGCAGTTCCGCCCGGGGGGGCTACACCTTC. The rearrangement uses TRBV28 and TRBJ1-2; possible D gene TRBD1, 5 bases. CDR1 is MDHEN, CDR2 SYDVKM, per germline. This CDR3 has 12 amino acids. The germline V and J ends were trimmed by 4 bases and 8 bases, with 11 bases remaining between them.

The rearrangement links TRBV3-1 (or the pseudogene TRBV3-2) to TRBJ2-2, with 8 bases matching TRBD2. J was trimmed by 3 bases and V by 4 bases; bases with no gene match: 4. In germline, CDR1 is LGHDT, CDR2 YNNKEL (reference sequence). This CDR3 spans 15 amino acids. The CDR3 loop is CASSPPGGYTGELFF. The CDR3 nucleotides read TGTGCCAGCAGCCCCCCGGGAGGGTACACCGGGGAGCTGTTTTTT.

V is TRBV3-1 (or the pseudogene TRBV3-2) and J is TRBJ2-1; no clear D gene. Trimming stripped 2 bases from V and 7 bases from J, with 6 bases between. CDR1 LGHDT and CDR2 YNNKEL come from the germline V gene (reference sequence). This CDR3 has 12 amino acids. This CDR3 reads CASSQYENEQFF. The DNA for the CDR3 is TGTGCCAGCAGCCAATACGAGAATGAGCAGTTCTTC.

For the CDR3, the DNA is TGCGCCAGCAGCTTGGGAACGCGGGACAGGGACATGAACACTGAAGCTTTCTTT. Encoded protein: CASSLGTRDRDMNTEAFF. This chain links TRBV5-1 with TRBJ1-1; the match to TRBD1 covers 9 bases. The CDR3 runs to 18 residues. Germline CDR1 is SGHRS and CDR2 is YFSETQ. J lost 0 bases, V lost 0 bases, and 9 bases had no gene match.

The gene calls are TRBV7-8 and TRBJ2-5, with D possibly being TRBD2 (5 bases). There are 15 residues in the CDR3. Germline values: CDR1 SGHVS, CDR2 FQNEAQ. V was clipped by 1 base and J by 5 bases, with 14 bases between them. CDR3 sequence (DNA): TGTGCCAGCAGCTTAGTTCTCCTAGCTGTGGAGACCCAGTACTTC. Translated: CASSLVLLAVETQYF. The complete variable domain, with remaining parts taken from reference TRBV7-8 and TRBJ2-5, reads GAGVSQSPRYKVAKRGQDVALRCDPISGHVSLFWYQQALGQGPEFLTYFQNEAQLDKSGLPSDRFFAERPEGSVSTLKIQRTQQEDSAVYLCASSLVLLAVETQYFGPGTRLLVL.

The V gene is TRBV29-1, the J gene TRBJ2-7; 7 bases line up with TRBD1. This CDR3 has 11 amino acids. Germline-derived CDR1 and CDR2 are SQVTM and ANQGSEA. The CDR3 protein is CSTGDPYEQYF. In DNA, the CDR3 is TGCAGTACAGGGGACCCCTACGAGCAGTACTTC.